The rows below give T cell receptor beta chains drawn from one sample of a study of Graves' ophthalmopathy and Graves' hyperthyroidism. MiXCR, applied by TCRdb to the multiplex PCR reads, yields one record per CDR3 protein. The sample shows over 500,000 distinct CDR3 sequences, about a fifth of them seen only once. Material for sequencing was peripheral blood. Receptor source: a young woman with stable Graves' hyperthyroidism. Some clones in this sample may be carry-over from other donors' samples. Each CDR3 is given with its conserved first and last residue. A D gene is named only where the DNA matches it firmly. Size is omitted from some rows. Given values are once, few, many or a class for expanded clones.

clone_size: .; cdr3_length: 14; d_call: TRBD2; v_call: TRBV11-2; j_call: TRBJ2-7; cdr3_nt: TGTGCCAGCAGCTCGACTAGCGGGGGTTCGGAGCAGTACTTC; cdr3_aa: CASSSTSGGSEQYF
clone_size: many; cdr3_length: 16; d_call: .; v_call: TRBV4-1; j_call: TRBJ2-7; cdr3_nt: TGCGCCAGCAGCCAATTAGGTGTCCCGGTTGAATACGAGCAGTACTTC; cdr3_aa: CASSQLGVPVEYEQYF
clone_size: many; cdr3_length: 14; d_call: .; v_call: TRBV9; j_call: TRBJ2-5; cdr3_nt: TGTGCCAGCAGCCAGGGACTCCGGGGAGAGACCCAGTACTTC; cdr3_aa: CASSQGLRGETQYF
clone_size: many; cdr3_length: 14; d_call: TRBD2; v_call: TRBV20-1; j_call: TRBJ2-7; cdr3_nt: TGCAGTGCGTCGACTAGCGGGGGGACCGGAGAGCAGTACTTC; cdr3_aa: CSASTSGGTGEQYF
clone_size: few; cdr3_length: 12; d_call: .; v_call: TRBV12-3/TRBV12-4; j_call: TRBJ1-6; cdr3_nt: TGTGCCAGCACTATGGCAGGTTCACCCCTCCACTTT; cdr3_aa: CASTMAGSPLHF
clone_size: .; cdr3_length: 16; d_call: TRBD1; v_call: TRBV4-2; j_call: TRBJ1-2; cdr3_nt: TGTGCCAACAGCCAAGAGCTCTTCGACAGGGCTGAGGGCTACACCTTC; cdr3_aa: CANSQELFDRAEGYTF
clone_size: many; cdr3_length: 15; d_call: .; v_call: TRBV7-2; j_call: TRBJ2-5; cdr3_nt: TGTGCCAGCAGCTCGAGTAGCAACCTACAAGAGACCCAGTACTTC; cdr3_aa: CASSSSSNLQETQYF
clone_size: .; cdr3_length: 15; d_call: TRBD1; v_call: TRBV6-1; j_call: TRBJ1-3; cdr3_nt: TGTGCCAGCAGTAAACAGGGGGCTATGGGAAACACCATATATTTT; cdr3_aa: CASSKQGAMGNTIYF
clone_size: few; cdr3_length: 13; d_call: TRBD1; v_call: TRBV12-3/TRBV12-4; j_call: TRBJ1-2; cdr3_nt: TGTGCCACCAACATGGGAGGGGGCAATGGCTACACCTTC; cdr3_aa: CATNMGGGNGYTF
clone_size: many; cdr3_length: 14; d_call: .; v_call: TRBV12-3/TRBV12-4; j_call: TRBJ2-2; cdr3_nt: TGTGCCAGCAGTTTCATTAGAGAGACCGGGGAGCTGTTTTTT; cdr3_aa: CASSFIRETGELFF
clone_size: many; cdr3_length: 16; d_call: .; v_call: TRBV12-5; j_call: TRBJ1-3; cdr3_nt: TGTGCTAGTGGTTTGGTACTGCAGCGGACTGGAAACACCATATATTTT; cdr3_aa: CASGLVLQRTGNTIYF
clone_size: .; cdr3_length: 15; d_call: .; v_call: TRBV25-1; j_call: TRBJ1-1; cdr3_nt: TGTGCCAGCAGTGAAAGGGGGACGGTGAACACTGAAGCTTTCTTT; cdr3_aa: CASSERGTVNTEAFF
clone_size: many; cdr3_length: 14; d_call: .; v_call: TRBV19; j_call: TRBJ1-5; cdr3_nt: TGTGCCAGTAGTACGGGCAGGGGTGGTCAGCCCCAGCATTTT; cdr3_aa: CASSTGRGGQPQHF
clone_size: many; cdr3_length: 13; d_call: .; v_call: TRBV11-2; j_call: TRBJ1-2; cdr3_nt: TGTGCCAGCAGCTTAGCGGCGGCCTATGGCTACACCTTC; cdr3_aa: CASSLAAAYGYTF
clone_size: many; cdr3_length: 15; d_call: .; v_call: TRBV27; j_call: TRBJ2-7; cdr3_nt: TGTGCCAGCAATTCGTTAATTTCCCCCCCCTACGAGCAGTACTTC; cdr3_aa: CASNSLISPPYEQYF
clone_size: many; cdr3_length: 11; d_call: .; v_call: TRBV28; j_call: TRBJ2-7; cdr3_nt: TGTGCCAGCAGTTTCTCTCACGAGCAGTACTTC; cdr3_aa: CASSFSHEQYF
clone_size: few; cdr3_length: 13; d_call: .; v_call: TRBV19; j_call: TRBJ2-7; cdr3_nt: TGTGCCAGTAGTATAAACAGGGCCTACGAGCAGTACTTC; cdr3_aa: CASSINRAYEQYF